This T cell receptor beta chain emerged from a study of identical twins (dated by TCRdb to between 2015 and 2016). About the study as a whole: TCR alpha and beta repertoires from monozygotic twins, unrelated adults of various ages and cord blood were deep-sequenced to test whether fetal clonotypes persist. Replicate twin experiments were performed at different times using different library preparation protocols to rule out contamination.

This clonotype has ten or more counts. Its antigen remains unidentified. Base quality data are lacking; no much larger clone is found one base away. The germline ends are 11 bases apart after V is trimmed by 5 bases and J by 4 bases. CDR1 LNHNV and CDR2 YYDKDF were looked up in the germline V gene (reference sequence). The CDR3 runs 13 residues from the cysteine to the phenylalanine. The only DNA kept is the CDR3, 39 bases in frame from the first base. All donors were healthy Caucasians. Three pairs of female monozygotic twins, all aged 18 to 29 years, made up the twin cohort. Miltenyi CD45RO+ enrichment and human naive T-cell isolation kits were used to isolate memory (CD45RO+) and naive T cells from PBMC. Overall study results and their limits: The excess sharing between twins in beta out-of-frame sequences was weaker because fewer shared sequences reduced the signal-to-noise ratio. Zero-insertion analyses could be partly confounded by invariant T cells such as MAIT and iNKT, though diverse VJ usage argued against such confounding for most clonotypes. Fewer insertions were carried by abundant cord blood beta clonotypes; a weaker similar trend was observed in young adult naive repertoires, while no such trend was observed in memory repertoires. Compared with coincidental sharing between unrelated individuals, out-of-frame TCR alpha sequences shared between twins showed an excess of sequences with low generation probability. Recombination models systematically underestimated out-of-frame TCR alpha sharing in monozygotic twins but agreed with sharing between unrelated individuals. Because the same donors could not be followed over many years, conclusions were based on cross-sectional statistical analysis.

To prepare the library, 5' RACE was applied. Sequenced on an Illumina HiSeq 2000. Template switching introduced a universal primer binding site; the final cDNA contained a unique molecular identifier, enabling accurate counting of TCR cDNA molecules. Specific primers in the conserved constant-segment region were used to synthesize first-strand cDNA for the TCR alpha and beta chains. To control for contamination, every cDNA library was double barcoded, receiving both a SMART-Mk sample barcode and Illumina barcodes. Two successive PCR steps introduced TruSeq adapter sequences along with Illumina sample barcodes. Sequencing of the TCR alpha and beta cDNA libraries was done on the Illumina HiSeq platform using custom primers. The authors processed their data as follows. Raw reads were processed with MiGEC to extract unique molecular identifiers, and MiXCR was used to determine CDR3 positions. For each individual, recombination models were inferred using an EM algorithm with the repgenHMM and IGoR tools. The tcR package in R was used for shared clonotype analysis, with sharing normalized by the product of cloneset sizes. To study raw recombination without the effects of thymic and clonal selection, out-of-frame nonproductive sequences were analyzed. The public reads were quality trimmed at Q25 with fastp and then assembled into clones with MiXCR by TCRdb, keeping productive beta chains. Every distinct CDR3 protein forms one entry, paired with its most common genes and DNA. The V and J calls shown here were made by TCRdb, not taken from the authors' results. The sample table records hundreds of thousands of distinct CDR3 sequences; more than 6.5% of these occur just once. The top ten constitute about 2.1% of the sample.

The same sample was also studied in work on yellow fever vaccine responses in identical twins. Per that second paper: According to the authors, in identical twins the way T cells responded to vaccination appeared partly convergent and partly personalized. Focusing on identical twins, the study followed the T cell clones that responded to the vaccine, and did so with precision.

In this chain, TRBV15 is recombined with TRBJ1-2; confidence is insufficient to name the D gene. The sequencing input was memory (CD45RO+) T cells sorted from blood. The cell subset or site tag for this specimen amounts to: CD45RO+ enriched T cells. This receptor was identified in a woman aged 18-29 years in good health. The CDR3 reads CATSPVGSYGYTF. Read as DNA, the sequence is TGTGCCACCAGCCCGGTCGGATCCTATGGCTACACCTTC.